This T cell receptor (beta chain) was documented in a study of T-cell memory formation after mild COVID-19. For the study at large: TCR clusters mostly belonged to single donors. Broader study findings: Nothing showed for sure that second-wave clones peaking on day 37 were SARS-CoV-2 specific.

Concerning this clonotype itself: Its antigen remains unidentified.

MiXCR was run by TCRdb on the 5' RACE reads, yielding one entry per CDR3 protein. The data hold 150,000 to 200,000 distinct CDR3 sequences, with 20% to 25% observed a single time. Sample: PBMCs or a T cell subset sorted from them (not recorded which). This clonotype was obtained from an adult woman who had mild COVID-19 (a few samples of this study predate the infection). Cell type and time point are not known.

The chain's CDR3 is CASSLVGRLDYGYTF. CDR3 DNA: TGCGCCAGCAGCTTGGTCGGCAGGCTGGACTATGGCTACACCTTC. The chain uses TRBV5-1 and TRBJ1-2; no definite D call. V was clipped by 0 bases and J by 3 bases, with 12 bases between them. Germline values: CDR1 SGHRS, CDR2 YFSETQ. CDR3 length equals 15 residues.